This T cell receptor beta chain comes out of a study of T cell responses to AZD1222 COVID-19 vaccine. Study context: The study pooled second doses at about 4 or about 12 weeks.

Profiled with immunoSEQ multiplex PCR; TCRdb holds only in-frame clones, not every one. Among 90,000 to 130,000 clones listed, about 88% were seen once. Study observations and caveats: Most donors were white British, females outnumbered males, and clonal diversity was possibly underestimated. Rises in breadth and depth of Spike-specific TCRs came after two AZD1222 doses. Nearly half of spike-specific TCRs reportedly target unmutated variant regions.

V trimming: 1 base; J trimming: 5 bases; junction bases outside the gene matches: 2. The CDR3 is 14 amino acids. CDR1 MNHEY and CDR2 SMNVEV come from the germline V gene (reference sequence). As to this clone: Its target is unknown.

The sequence was collected from an adult in good health. Material: peripheral blood, obtained on day 0 of AZD1222 vaccination. The V call is TRBV27, the J call TRBJ2-1; 7 bases are shared with TRBD2. CDR3 loop: CASSLLGLNNEQFF. CDR3 DNA: TGTGCCAGCAGTTTATTGGGACTAAACAATGAGCAGTTCTTC.